Shown below are 12 T cell receptor beta chains from a single sample sequenced in a study of blood T cell repertoires in COVID-19. Repertoires were generated with immunoSEQ multiplex PCR, while TCRdb's copy carries only in-frame clones and drops some. The sample consists of 190,000 or so clones, 70% to 90% of them appearing once. The sample consisted of peripheral blood. Source of these receptors: a woman aged 25 to 45 with acute or convalescent COVID-19.

Notes on this clone: The conserved phenylalanine or tryptophan is not found at the CDR3 terminus, so this likely reflects a read error. The DNA is left out, because the CDR3 cannot be placed on it with certainty; the CDR3 is given as TCRdb lists it. J is TRBJ1-1 and V is TRBV7-9. Inclusive of both ends, the CDR3 amounts to 12 amino acids. Germline V gene sequence: CDR1 SEHNR, CDR2 FQNEAQ (reference sequence). The CDR3: CASSLAERIPSV.

The chain has TRBV29-1 and TRBJ1-2, with 7 bases matching TRBD1. CDR1 and CDR2 (germline): SQVTM, ANQGSEA. The V segment lost 5 bases and the J segment 4 bases; nucleotides outside the gene matches: 4. The CDR3 has 12 amino acids. The CDR3 coding sequence is TGCAGCGTTCGAGACAGGGCCTATGGCTACACCTTC. Amino acid sequence: CSVRDRAYGYTF.

V gene TRBV27 combines with J gene TRBJ2-7, with D hard to call. V lost 2 bases, J lost 5 bases, and 4 bases lay in between. The CDR3 length is 11 residues. Per the germline V gene, CDR1 is MNHEY and CDR2 is SMNVEV (reference sequence). CDR3 residues: CASSLTHEQYF. The CDR3 nucleotides read TGTGCCAGCAGTTTAACACACGAGCAGTACTTC.

The chain has TRBV7-2 and TRBJ2-3; perhaps TRBD2 as D (5 bases). The germline gives CDR1 SGHTA, CDR2 FQGNSA. This CDR3 region has 14 residues. V was shortened by 2 bases and J by 2 bases, with 8 bases between the two germline ends. Here the CDR3 reads CASSLRRLTDTQYF. The CDR3 coding sequence is TGTGCCAGCAGCTTAAGGAGGCTCACAGATACGCAGTATTTT.

The chain joins TRBV7-9 to TRBJ2-3; D gene ambiguous. Germline CDR1 reads SEHNR; CDR2 reads FQNEAQ (reference sequence). The CDR3 loop spans 16 amino acids. Trimming pared 3 bases from V and 2 bases from J, leaving 15 bases between. The CDR3 reads CASSFTTEPHTDTQYF. The CDR3 DNA reads TGTGCCAGCAGCTTTACTACCGAGCCGCACACAGATACGCAGTATTTT.

For the CDR3, the DNA is TGCAGCGTTGGTGTTTGGGACAAGCAGTTCTTC. Protein: CSVGVWDKQFF. V and J are TRBV29-1 and TRBJ2-1, with TRBD1 as a possible D gene (6 bases). CDR3 length: 11 residues. Per germline, CDR1 SQVTM and CDR2 ANQGSEA. Trimming took 4 bases from V and 11 from J, leaving 12 bases between them.

The chain uses TRBV6-5 and TRBJ1-4; D not resolved. The CDR3 totals 15 residues. CDR1 is MNHEY and CDR2 is SVGAGI in the germline V gene. V dropped 7 bases and J dropped 5 bases, with 17 bases sitting between them. This CDR3 is CASNWIREKNEKLFF. The CDR3 bases are TGTGCCAGCAACTGGATACGGGAGAAGAATGAAAAACTGTTTTTT.

This sequence joins TRBV19 and TRBJ1-2; D unclear. Looked up from germline, CDR1 is LNHDA and CDR2 is SQIVND (reference sequence). This CDR3 is 15 amino acids long. Trimming stripped 3 bases from V and 3 bases from J, with 14 bases between. The CDR3 here is CASSISPVGYYGYTF. The DNA for the CDR3 is TGTGCCAGTAGTATTAGCCCCGTGGGTTACTATGGCTACACCTTC.

The chain combines TRBV6-1 with TRBJ2-1; tentative D call: TRBD1 (6 bases). Between the trimmed V and J ends, which lost 2 bases and 9 bases, there was a span of 11 bases. The CDR3 is made up of 13 amino acids. Germline CDR1 and CDR2: MNHNS and SASEGT. CDR3 bases: TGTGCCAGCAGTGAAAGCAGGGGAACTGAGCAGTTCTTC. Its translation is CASSESRGTEQFF.

The gene calls are TRBV24-1 and TRBJ2-1; perhaps TRBD2 as D (6 bases). This CDR3 region has 16 residues. CDR1 and CDR2 from the germline V gene are KGHDR and SFDVKD. Trimming cost V 7 bases and J 4 bases, with 19 bases left between them. The CDR3 is CATSSNLAAYYNEQFF. The CDR3, as DNA: TGTGCCACCAGCTCAAATTTAGCGGCGTATTACAATGAGCAGTTCTTC.

This clone was counted between two and nine times. The chain carries TRBV6-5 and TRBJ1-2, with 7 bases lining up with TRBD1. CDR1 is MNHEY and CDR2 is SVGAGI in the germline V gene. The trim removed 5 bases at V and 4 bases at J, leaving 7 bases unmatched. This CDR3 comprises 14 residues. This CDR3 reads CASSPGQVGYGYTF. In nucleotides, the CDR3 is TGTGCCAGCAGTCCCGGACAGGTTGGCTATGGCTACACCTTC.

The V call is TRBV6-6, the J call TRBJ1-1; no firm D call. CDR3 length equals 13 residues. Germline values: CDR1 MNHNY, CDR2 SVGAGI (reference sequence). Trimming pared 2 bases from V and 3 bases from J, leaving 7 bases between. The CDR3 reads CASSYIPDTEAFF. CDR3 sequence (DNA): TGTGCCAGCAGTTACATACCGGACACTGAAGCTTTCTTT.